The entry below gives a single T cell receptor beta chain sequence along with its context. The CDR3 is 15 residues long. Germline trimming cut 4 bases from V and 2 bases from J; bases unmatched to any gene: 2. Germline V gene lookup returns CDR1 MNHEY and CDR2 SVGAGI. The source of the sample is a study of T cell changes during pregnancy in multiple sclerosis. The assay was immunoSEQ multiplex PCR, and TCRdb's table has in-frame clones only and misses some. The sample holds roughly 90,000 clones; 80% to 95% are singletons and the top ten take about 3.9%. The sample here was peripheral blood, taken in the first trimester of pregnancy. This rearrangement joins TRBV6-5 to TRBJ2-7; TRBD2 aligns across 13 bases. The TCR originated in a female donor with multiple sclerosis, enrolled in a pregnancy study. CDR3 sequence: CASSSGLAGTYEQYF. For the CDR3, the DNA is TGTGCCAGCAGTTCGGGACTAGCGGGAACCTACGAGCAGTACTTC.